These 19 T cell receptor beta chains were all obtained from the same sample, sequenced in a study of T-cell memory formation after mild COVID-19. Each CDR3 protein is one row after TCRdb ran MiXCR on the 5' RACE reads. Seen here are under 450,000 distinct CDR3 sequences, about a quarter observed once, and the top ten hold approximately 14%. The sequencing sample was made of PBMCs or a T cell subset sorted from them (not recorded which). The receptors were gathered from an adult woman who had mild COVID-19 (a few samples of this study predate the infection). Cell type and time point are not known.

The CDR3 DNA follows: TGTGCCAGCAGCTTGGCCGGAGGCACTCGAGCAGATACGCAGTATTTT. Amino acid sequence: CASSLAGGTRADTQYF. This chain connects TRBV5-6 to TRBJ2-3, with D possibly TRBD2 on 5 matching bases. CDR3 length: 16 residues. V lost 0 bases to trimming and J lost 4 bases, with 15 bases between them. Germline V gene sequence: CDR1 SGHDT, CDR2 YYEEEE.

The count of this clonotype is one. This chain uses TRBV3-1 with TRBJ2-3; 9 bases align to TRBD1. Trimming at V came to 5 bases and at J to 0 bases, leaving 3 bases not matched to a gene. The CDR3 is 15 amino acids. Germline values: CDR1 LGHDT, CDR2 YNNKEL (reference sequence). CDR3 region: CASSEGQGSTDTQYF. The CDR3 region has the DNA TGTGCCAGCAGCGAGGGACAGGGCAGCACAGATACGCAGTATTTT.

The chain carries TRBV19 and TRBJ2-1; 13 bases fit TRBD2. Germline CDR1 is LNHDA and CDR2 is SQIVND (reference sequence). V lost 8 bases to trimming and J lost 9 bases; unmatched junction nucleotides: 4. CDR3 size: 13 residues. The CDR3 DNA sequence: TGTGCCAGTCGGACTAGCGGGAGAACTGAGCAGTTCTTC. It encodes CASRTSGRTEQFF.

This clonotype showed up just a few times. CDR3 bases: TGTGCCAGCAGCTTCTCGCACCGGGACAGGTCCTACGAGCAGTACTTC. The encoded protein is CASSFSHRDRSYEQYF. The V call is TRBV7-9, the J call TRBJ2-7, with 8 bases lining up with TRBD1. V lost 3 bases and J lost 1; bases outside the gene matches: 8. Germline V gene data show CDR1 as SEHNR and CDR2 as FQNEAQ (reference sequence). The CDR3 extends over 16 amino acids.

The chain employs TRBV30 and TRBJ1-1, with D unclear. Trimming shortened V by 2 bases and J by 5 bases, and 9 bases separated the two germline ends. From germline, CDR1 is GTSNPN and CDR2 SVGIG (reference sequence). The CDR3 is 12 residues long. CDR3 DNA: TGTGCCTGGAGTCTCCCCCGGACTGAAGCTTTCTTT. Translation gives CAWSLPRTEAFF.

CDR3 in DNA: TGCAGTGCTAGAGATCTGGATTCTTACGAGCAGTACTTC. Protein sequence: CSARDLDSYEQYF. V and J are TRBV20-1 and TRBJ2-7; D is ambiguous. Germline values: CDR1 DFQATT, CDR2 SNEGSKA (reference sequence). This CDR3 is 13 amino acids long. The ends were cut back, 0 bases at V and 4 bases at J, with 10 bases in the middle.

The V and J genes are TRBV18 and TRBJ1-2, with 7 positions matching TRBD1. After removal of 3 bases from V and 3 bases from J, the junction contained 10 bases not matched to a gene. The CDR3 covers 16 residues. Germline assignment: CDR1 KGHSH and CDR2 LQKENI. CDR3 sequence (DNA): TGTGCCAGCTCACCTACCACGAGACAGGGTTACTATGGCTACACCTTC. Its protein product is CASSPTTRQGYYGYTF.

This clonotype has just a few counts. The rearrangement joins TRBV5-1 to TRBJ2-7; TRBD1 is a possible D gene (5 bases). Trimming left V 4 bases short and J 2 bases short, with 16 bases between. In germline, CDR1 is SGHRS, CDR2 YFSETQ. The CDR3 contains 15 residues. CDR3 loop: CASSPQWGPAYEQYF. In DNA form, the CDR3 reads TGCGCCAGCAGCCCTCAATGGGGCCCTGCCTACGAGCAGTACTTC. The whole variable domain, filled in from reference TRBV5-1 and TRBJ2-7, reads KAGVTQTPRYLIKTRGQQVTLSCSPISGHRSVSWYQQTPGQGLQFLFEYFSETQRNKGNFPGRFSGRQFSNSRSEMNVSTLELGDSALYLCASSPQWGPAYEQYFGPGTRLTVT.

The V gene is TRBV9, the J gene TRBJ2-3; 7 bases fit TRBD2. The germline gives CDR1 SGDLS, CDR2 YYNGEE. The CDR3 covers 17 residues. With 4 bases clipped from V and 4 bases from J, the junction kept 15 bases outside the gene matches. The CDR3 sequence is CASSPHSREVVADTQYF. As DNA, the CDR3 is TGTGCCAGCAGCCCCCATAGCCGGGAGGTAGTCGCAGATACGCAGTATTTT.

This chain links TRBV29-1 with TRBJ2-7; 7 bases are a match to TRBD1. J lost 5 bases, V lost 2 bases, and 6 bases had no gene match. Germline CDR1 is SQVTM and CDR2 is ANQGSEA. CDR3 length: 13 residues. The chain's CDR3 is CSVEPIDRDEQYF. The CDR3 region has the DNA TGCAGCGTTGAACCCATCGACAGGGACGAGCAGTACTTC.

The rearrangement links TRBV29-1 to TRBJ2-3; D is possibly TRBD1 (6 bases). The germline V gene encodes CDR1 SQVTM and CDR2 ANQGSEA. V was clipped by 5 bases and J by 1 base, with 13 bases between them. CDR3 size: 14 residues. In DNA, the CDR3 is TGCAGCGTTTGGGCAGGGGTGGGCACAGATACGCAGTATTTT. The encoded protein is CSVWAGVGTDTQYF.

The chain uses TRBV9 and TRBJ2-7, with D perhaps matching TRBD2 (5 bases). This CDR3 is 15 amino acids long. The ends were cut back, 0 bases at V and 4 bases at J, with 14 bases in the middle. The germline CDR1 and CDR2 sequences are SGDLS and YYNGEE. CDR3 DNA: TGTGCCAGCAGCGTAGGGGGAGAAAATGTTTACGAGCAGTACTTC. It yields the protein CASSVGGENVYEQYF.

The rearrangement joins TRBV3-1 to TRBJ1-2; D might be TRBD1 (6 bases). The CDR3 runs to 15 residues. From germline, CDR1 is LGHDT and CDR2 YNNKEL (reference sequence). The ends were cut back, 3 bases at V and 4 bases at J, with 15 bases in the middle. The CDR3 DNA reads TGTGCCAGCAGCCAGCGAGAGTGGGACACCTATGGCTACACCTTC. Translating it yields CASSQREWDTYGYTF.

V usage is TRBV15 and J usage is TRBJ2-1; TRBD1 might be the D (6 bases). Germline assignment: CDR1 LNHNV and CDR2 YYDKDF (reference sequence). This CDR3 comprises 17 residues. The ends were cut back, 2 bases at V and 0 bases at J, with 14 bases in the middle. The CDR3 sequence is CATSRSDSPVSYNEQFF. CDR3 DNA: TGTGCCACCAGCAGATCGGACAGTCCCGTCTCCTACAATGAGCAGTTCTTC.

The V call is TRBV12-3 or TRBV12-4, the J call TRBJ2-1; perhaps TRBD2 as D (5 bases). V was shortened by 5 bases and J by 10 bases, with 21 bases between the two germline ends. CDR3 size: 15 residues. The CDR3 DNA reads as TGTGCCAGCAGTCAACCGGGGAGAGGGATTAAAGAGCAGTTCTTC. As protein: CASSQPGRGIKEQFF.

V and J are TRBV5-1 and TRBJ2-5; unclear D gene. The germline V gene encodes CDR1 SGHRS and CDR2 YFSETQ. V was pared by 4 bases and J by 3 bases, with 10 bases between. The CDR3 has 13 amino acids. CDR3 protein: CASSPSPEETQYF. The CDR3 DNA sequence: TGCGCCAGCAGCCCCAGTCCCGAAGAGACCCAGTACTTC.

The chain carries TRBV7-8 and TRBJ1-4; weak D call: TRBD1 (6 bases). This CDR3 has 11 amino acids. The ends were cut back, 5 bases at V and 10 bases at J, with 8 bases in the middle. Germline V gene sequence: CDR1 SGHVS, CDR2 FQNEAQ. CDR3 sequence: CASSQTGKLFF. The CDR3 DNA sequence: TGTGCCAGCAGCCAGACAGGAAAACTGTTTTTT.

The CDR3 is CASSLRDWSNYGYTF. The CDR3 DNA sequence: TGTGCCAGCAGCTTACGTGACTGGTCTAACTATGGCTACACCTTC. The J gene is TRBJ1-2, the V gene TRBV7-8; D uncertain. V gave up 2 bases and J gave up 0 bases, with 10 bases separating them. The CDR3 has 15 amino acids. CDR1 is SGHVS and CDR2 is FQNEAQ in the germline V gene.

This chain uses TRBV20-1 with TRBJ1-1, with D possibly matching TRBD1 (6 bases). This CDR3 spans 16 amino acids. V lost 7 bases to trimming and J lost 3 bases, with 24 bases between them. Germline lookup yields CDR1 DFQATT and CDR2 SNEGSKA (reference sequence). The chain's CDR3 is CSVPEMGNRVDTEAFF. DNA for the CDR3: TGCAGTGTTCCTGAGATGGGGAACAGGGTTGACACTGAAGCTTTCTTT.